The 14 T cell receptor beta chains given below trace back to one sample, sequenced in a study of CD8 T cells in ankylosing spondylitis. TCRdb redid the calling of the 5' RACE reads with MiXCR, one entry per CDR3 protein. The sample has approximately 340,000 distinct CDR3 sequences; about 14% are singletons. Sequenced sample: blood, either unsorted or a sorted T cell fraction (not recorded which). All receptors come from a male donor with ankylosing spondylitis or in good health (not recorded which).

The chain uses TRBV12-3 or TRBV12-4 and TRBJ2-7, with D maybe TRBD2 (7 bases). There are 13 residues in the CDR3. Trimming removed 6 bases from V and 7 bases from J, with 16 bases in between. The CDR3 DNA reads TGTGCCAGCAGCCGGGGGGCCTTTGGGGAGCAGTACTTC. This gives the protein CASSRGAFGEQYF.

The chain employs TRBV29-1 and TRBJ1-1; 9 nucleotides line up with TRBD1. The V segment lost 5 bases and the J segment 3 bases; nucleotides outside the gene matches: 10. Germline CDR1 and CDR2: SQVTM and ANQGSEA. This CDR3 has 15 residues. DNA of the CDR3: TGCAGCGTTCACTCCCAGAGGACAGGGGACACTGAAGCTTTCTTT. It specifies CSVHSQRTGDTEAFF.

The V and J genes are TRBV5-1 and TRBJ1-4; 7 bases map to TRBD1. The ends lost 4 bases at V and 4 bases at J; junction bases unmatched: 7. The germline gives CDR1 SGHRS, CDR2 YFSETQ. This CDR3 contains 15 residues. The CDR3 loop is CASSPSTGSNEKLFF. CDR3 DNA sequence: TGCGCCAGCAGCCCCTCGACAGGGAGTAATGAAAAACTGTTTTTT. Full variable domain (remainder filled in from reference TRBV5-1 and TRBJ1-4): KAGVTQTPRYLIKTRGQQVTLSCSPISGHRSVSWYQQTPGQGLQFLFEYFSETQRNKGNFPGRFSGRQFSNSRSEMNVSTLELGDSALYLCASSPSTGSNEKLFFGSGTQLSVL.

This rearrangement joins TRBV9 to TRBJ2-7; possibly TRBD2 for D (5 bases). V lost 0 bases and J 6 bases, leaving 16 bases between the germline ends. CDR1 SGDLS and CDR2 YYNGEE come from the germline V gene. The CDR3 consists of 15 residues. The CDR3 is CASSVGRSRDSEQYF. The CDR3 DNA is TGTGCCAGCAGCGTAGGGAGATCTCGGGATAGCGAGCAGTACTTC. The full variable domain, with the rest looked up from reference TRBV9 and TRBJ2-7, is DSGVTQTPKHLITATGQRVTLRCSPRSGDLSVYWYQQSLDQGLQFLIQYYNGEERAKGNILERFSAQQFPDLHSELNLSSLELGDSALYFCASSVGRSRDSEQYFGPGTRLTVT.

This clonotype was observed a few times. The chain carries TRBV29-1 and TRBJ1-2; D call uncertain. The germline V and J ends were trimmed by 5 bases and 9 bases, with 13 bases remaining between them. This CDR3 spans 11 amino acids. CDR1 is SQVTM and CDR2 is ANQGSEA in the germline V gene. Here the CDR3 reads CSVPARGSYTF. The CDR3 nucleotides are TGCAGCGTTCCGGCCCGCGGAAGCTACACCTTC.

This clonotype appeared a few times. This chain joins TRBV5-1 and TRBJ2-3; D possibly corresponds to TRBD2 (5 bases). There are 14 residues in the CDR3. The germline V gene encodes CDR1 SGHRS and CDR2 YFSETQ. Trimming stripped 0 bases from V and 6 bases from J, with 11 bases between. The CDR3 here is CASSLDLPGDTQYF. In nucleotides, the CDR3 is TGCGCCAGCAGCTTGGACCTCCCGGGGGATACGCAGTATTTT. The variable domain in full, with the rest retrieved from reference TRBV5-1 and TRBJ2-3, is KAGVTQTPRYLIKTRGQQVTLSCSPISGHRSVSWYQQTPGQGLQFLFEYFSETQRNKGNFPGRFSGRQFSNSRSEMNVSTLELGDSALYLCASSLDLPGDTQYFGPGTRLTVL.

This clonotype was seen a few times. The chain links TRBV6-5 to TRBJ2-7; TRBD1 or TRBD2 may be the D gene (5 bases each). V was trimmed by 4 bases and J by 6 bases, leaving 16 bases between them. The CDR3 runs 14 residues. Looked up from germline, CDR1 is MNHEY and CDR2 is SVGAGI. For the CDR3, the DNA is TGTGCCAGCAGTTCTACCGGGACGCCGGGCGAGCAGTACTTC. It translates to CASSSTGTPGEQYF.

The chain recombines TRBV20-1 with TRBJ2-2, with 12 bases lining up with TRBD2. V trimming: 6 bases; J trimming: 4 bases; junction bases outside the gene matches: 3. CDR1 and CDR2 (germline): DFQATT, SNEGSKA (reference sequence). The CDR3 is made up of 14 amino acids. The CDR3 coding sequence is TGCAGTGCCCTAGCGGGGGGGCTCACCGGGGAGCTGTTTTTT. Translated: CSALAGGLTGELFF.

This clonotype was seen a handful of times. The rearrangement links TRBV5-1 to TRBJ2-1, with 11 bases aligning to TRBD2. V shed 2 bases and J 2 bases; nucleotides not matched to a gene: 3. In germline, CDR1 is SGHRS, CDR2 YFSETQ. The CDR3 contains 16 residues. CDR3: CASSFSGRGTYNEQFF. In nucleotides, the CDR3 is TGCGCCAGCAGCTTTAGCGGGAGGGGAACCTACAATGAGCAGTTCTTC.

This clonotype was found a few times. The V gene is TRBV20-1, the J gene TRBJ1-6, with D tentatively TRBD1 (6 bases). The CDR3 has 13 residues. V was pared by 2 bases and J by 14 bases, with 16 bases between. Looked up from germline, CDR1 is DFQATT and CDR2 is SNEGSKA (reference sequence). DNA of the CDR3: TGCAGTGCTAGAACCGGGGACAAGGGGGCCCTCCACTTT. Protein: CSARTGDKGALHF.

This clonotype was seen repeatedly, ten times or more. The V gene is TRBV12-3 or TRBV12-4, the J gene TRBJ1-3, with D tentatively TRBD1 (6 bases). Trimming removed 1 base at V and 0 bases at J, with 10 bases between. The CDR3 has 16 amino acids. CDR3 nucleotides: TGTGCCAGCAGTTTAGTAGGGGGTCTCTCTGGAAACACCATATATTTT. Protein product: CASSLVGGLSGNTIYF.

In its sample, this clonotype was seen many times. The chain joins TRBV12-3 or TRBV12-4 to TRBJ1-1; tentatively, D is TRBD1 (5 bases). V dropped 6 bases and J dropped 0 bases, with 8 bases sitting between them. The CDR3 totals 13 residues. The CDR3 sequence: CASRMTVNTEAFF. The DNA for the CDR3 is TGTGCCAGCAGGATGACAGTGAACACTGAAGCTTTCTTT.

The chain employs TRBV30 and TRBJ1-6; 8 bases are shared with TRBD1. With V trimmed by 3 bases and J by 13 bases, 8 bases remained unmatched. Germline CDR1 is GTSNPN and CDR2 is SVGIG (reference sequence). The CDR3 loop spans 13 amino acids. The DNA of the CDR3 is TGTGCCTGGAGGGACAGGGCGCAGTCCCCCCTCCACTTT. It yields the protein CAWRDRAQSPLHF.

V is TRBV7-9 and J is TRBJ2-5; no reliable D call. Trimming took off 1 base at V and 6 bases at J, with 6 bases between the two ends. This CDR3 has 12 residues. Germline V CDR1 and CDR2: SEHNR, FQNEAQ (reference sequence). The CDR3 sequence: CASSLEAKTQYF. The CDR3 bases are TGTGCCAGCAGCTTAGAAGCGAAGACCCAGTACTTC.